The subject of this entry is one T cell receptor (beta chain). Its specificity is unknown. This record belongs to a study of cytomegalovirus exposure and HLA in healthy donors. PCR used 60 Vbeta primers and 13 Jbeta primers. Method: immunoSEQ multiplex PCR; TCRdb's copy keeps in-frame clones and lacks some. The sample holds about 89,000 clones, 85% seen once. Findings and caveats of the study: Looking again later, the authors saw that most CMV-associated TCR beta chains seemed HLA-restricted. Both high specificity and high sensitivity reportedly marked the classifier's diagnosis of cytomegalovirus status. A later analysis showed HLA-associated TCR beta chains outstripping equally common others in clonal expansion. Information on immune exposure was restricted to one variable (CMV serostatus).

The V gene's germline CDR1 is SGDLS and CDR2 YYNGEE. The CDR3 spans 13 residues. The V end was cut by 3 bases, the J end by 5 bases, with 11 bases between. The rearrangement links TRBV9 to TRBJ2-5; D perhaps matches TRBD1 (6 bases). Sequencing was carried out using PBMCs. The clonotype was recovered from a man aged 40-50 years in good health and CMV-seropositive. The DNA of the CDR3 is TGTGCCAGCAGCGCTACAGGGTCGGAGACCCAGTACTTC. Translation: CASSATGSETQYF.